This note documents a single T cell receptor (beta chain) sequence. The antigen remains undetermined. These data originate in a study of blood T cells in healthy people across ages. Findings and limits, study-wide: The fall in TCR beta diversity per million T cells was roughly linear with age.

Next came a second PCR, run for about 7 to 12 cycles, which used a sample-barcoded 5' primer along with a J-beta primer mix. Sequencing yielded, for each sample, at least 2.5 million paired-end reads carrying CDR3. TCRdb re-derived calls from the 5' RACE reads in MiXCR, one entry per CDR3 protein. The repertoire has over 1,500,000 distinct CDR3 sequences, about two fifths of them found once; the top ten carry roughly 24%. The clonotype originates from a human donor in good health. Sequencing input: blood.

The CDR3 spells CASSGYRGRNNEQYF. The CDR3, as DNA: TGTGCCAGCAGCGGATACAGGGGGCGGAATAACGAGCAGTACTTC. This chain uses TRBV9 with TRBJ2-7, with 9 bases identical to TRBD1. The CDR3 loop spans 15 amino acids. V lost 3 bases, J lost 5 bases, and 9 bases stayed unmatched. CDR1 and CDR2 (germline): SGDLS, YYNGEE.